The clone carrying this T cell receptor (beta chain) showed up many times. Its antigen is still unknown. The sample comes from a study of CD8 T cells in ankylosing spondylitis. Points from the study as a whole: Within ankylosing spondylitis blood, a TCR beta motif made up of seven or eight highly homologous variants appeared to be characteristic. Reportedly, matched ankylosing spondylitis synovial fluid was significantly enriched for disease-linked clones. Disease-linked clones bore a CD8+ phenotype and were relatively rare in peripheral blood. Reports of some motif variants in reactive arthritis synovial fluid and blood predate this one.

Quantitative 5'-RACE with molecular barcodes generated TCR beta libraries. One entry per CDR3 protein results from TCRdb running MiXCR on the 5' RACE reads. The sample shows 500,000 to 650,000 distinct CDR3 sequences, approximately 5.3% of them seen only once. The ends were cut back, 3 bases at V and 1 base at J, with 6 bases in the middle. Germline CDR1 and CDR2: DFQATT and SNEGSKA (reference sequence). This CDR3 is built from 12 residues. The TCR sequence derives from a male donor with ankylosing spondylitis. The sequenced sample was blood, either unsorted or a sorted T cell fraction (not recorded which). The chain carries TRBV20-1 and TRBJ2-5; D ambiguous. The CDR3 bases are TGCAGTGCTAGTCAGGCCCAAGAGACCCAGTACTTC. This codes for CSASQAQETQYF.